The 23 T cell receptor beta chains below come from one sample, sequenced in a study of regulatory T cells in long-lasting Graves disease. Libraries of TCR beta came from iRepertoire HTBI primers plus Arm-PCR of CDR3 regions. One entry per CDR3 protein, called by TCRdb with MiXCR from the multiplex PCR reads. The data contain 420,000 or so distinct CDR3 sequences, around 24% of them singletons. Time point described: persistent/refractory GD, antithyroid drugs over 5 years with positive TRAb. Extracted PBMC RNA gave rise to the TCR library. The source material was peripheral blood mononuclear cells (PBMCs), sampled when the disease was refractory, from a patient treated with antithyroid drugs. Receptors originate from a female donor with Graves disease.

The chain has TRBV20-1 and TRBJ2-2; D is unresolved. This CDR3 spans 14 amino acids. The V gene lost 0 bases and the J gene lost 2 bases, with 7 bases spanning the gap. Germline CDR1 is DFQATT and CDR2 is SNEGSKA (reference sequence). The CDR3 is CSARDRRNTGELFF. CDR3 in DNA: TGCAGTGCTAGAGACAGGCGAAACACCGGGGAGCTGTTTTTT.

This clonotype showed up just a few times. The CDR3 nucleotides are TGCAGCGTCAACCGCCAGGGAACCTACGAGCAGTACTTC. This codes for CSVNRQGTYEQYF. The chain uses TRBV29-1 and TRBJ2-5; D is possibly TRBD1 (5 bases). Judging by the DNA end, TRBJ2-7 fits better; the J call may be wrong. CDR3 length equals 13 residues. Germline CDR1 reads SQVTM; CDR2 reads ANQGSEA.

The chain employs TRBV7-3 and TRBJ2-1, with TRBD2 as a possible D gene (7 bases). CDR1 and CDR2 (germline): SGHTA, FQGTGA. This CDR3 has 18 residues. V lost 5 bases and J 1 base, leaving 21 bases between the germline ends. The CDR3 DNA follows: TGTGCCAGCAGCCTCACCTGGGGTGAGGGGGGGTCCTACAATGAGCAGTTCTTC. This sequence encodes CASSLTWGEGGSYNEQFF.

V and J are TRBV6-9 and TRBJ2-7, with 8 bases that match TRBD2. This CDR3 has 16 amino acids. Germline V CDR1 and CDR2: MNHGY, SVAAGI. J lost 2 bases, V lost 10 bases, and 16 bases had no gene match. DNA of the CDR3: TGTGCCACCGACGCCGGGGGGGGAGTCCTAGCCTACGAGCAGTACTTC. It translates to CATDAGGGVLAYEQYF.

The rearrangement links TRBV25-1 to TRBJ2-6; D might be TRBD2 (5 bases). The germline gives CDR1 MGHDK, CDR2 SYGVNS. Deletions cut 7 bases from V and 0 bases from J, with 10 bases between. CDR3 length: 15 amino acids. DNA for the CDR3: TGTGCCAGCAAAGGAGGAGCCTCTGGGGCCAACGTCCTGACTTTC. It codes for CASKGGASGANVLTF.

This sequence joins TRBV28 and TRBJ2-1, with TRBD2 as a possible D gene (6 bases). Germline lookup yields CDR1 MDHEN and CDR2 SYDVKM. V dropped 2 bases and J dropped 7 bases, with 15 bases sitting between them. This CDR3 region has 15 residues. CDR3 DNA sequence: TGTGCCAGCAGTTTAGGGCGGGGAGGATGGAATGAGCAGTTCTTC. It is translated as CASSLGRGGWNEQFF.

There are a few counts of this clonotype. The chain combines TRBV12-3 or TRBV12-4 with TRBJ1-3; the match to TRBD1 covers 8 bases. The V and J ends lost 2 bases and 3 bases, in that order; junction bases with no gene match: 12. The CDR3 covers 18 residues. For the CDR3, the DNA is TGTGCCAGCAGTTTACGGCCTCAGGACAGGGCGGTTGGAAACACCATATATTTT. Translation gives CASSLRPQDRAVGNTIYF.

The sample holds many counts of this clonotype. This chain's CDR3 is CASSPFRSNYGYTF. CDR3 coding DNA: TGTGCCAGCAGCCCTTTTCGGTCCAACTATGGCTACACCTTC. This chain connects TRBV7-2 to TRBJ1-2; no definite D call. The V end was cut by 5 bases, the J end by 2 bases, with 12 bases between. Germline assignment: CDR1 SGHTA and CDR2 FQGNSA. The CDR3 is 14 amino acids.

The J gene is TRBJ2-2, the V gene TRBV6-2 or TRBV6-3; D may be TRBD2 (6 bases). The CDR3 runs 15 residues. CDR1 MNHEY and CDR2 SVGEGT come from the germline V gene. V lost 5 bases and J lost 5, with 15 bases in between. CDR3 sequence: CASSHLRELTGELFF. The CDR3 DNA is TGTGCCAGCAGTCATCTCCGGGAGTTAACCGGGGAGCTGTTTTTT.

The CDR3, as DNA: TGTGCCAGCAGAGATTACAACACAGATACGCAGTATTTT. Translated: CASRDYNTDTQYF. This chain links TRBV6-1 with TRBJ2-3; D gene unclear. The CDR3 has 13 amino acids. Germline V gene sequence: CDR1 MNHNS, CDR2 SASEGT. With 6 bases removed from V and 2 bases from J, the gap between germline ends came to 9 bases.

Remarks on this clonotype: A read error may account for a junction end that differs from germline. As DNA, the CDR3 is TGCGCCGGCAGCGTCGCTTCAGGGGAATTCACTGAAGCTTTCTTT. Amino acid sequence: CAGSVASGEFTEAFF. The chain is built from TRBV5-1 and TRBJ1-1, with a weak D call TRBD1 (6 bases). Germline CDR1 SGHRS, CDR2 YFSETQ. The CDR3 loop spans 15 amino acids.

This clonotype was detected a few times. V usage is TRBV7-9 and J usage is TRBJ2-5, with TRBD2 matching 8 bases. This CDR3 has 16 residues. Germline CDR1 and CDR2: SEHNR and FQNEAQ (reference sequence). Germline trimming cut 0 bases from V and 1 base from J; bases unmatched to any gene: 4. CDR3 amino acids: CASSLATSAIQETQYF. CDR3 in DNA: TGTGCCAGCAGCTTAGCGACTAGCGCCATCCAAGAGACCCAGTACTTC. Full variable domain (outside the CDR3, taken from reference TRBV7-9 and TRBJ2-5): DTGVSQNPRHKITKRGQNVTFRCDPISEHNRLYWYRQTLGQGPEFLTYFQNEAQLEKSRLLSDRFSAERPKGSFSTLEIQRTEQGDSAMYLCASSLATSAIQETQYFGPGTRLLVL.

The chain joins TRBV28 to TRBJ2-7; TRBD1 is a possible D gene (6 bases). The CDR3 contains 14 residues. CDR1 is MDHEN and CDR2 is SYDVKM in the germline V gene. With 2 bases removed from V and 3 bases from J, the gap between germline ends came to 11 bases. The CDR3 reads CASSLQGLYYEQYF. The CDR3 DNA follows: TGTGCCAGCAGTTTACAGGGGTTATACTACGAGCAGTACTTC.

The chain uses TRBV3-1 and TRBJ1-5, with D possibly being TRBD1 (5 bases). V was pared by 1 base and J by 7 bases, with 17 bases between. The CDR3 runs to 16 residues. In germline, CDR1 is LGHDT, CDR2 YNNKEL (reference sequence). The CDR3 bases are TGTGCCAGCAGCCAAGGCAGATCACGATGGGGCCAGCCCCAGCATTTT. Translated: CASSQGRSRWGQPQHF.

The sample holds many counts of this clonotype. The chain links TRBV27 to TRBJ2-7; maybe TRBD2 (6 bases). The CDR3 length is 15 residues. The V gene lost 3 bases and the J gene lost 0 bases, with 12 bases spanning the gap. Germline V gene data show CDR1 as MNHEY and CDR2 as SMNVEV (reference sequence). In nucleotides, the CDR3 is TGTGCCAGCAGTTTGAGTTGGGACTCCTCCTACGAGCAGTACTTC. Encoded protein: CASSLSWDSSYEQYF.

The chain uses TRBV7-2 and TRBJ2-2, with D unclear. The germline CDR1 and CDR2 sequences are SGHTA and FQGNSA. The V end lost 6 bases, the J end lost 2 bases, and 13 bases lay between the germline ends. This CDR3 has 15 amino acids. CDR3 amino acids: CASRETSINTGELFF. CDR3 coding DNA: TGTGCCAGCAGGGAGACAAGTATAAACACCGGGGAGCTGTTTTTT.

The chain links TRBV6-1 to TRBJ2-7; D remains unclear. This CDR3 is 11 amino acids long. Germline V lookup: CDR1 MNHNS, CDR2 SASEGT. Deletions cut 4 bases from V and 7 bases from J, with 8 bases between. The CDR3 bases are TGTGCCAGCAGTGGTATGAGAGAGCAGTACTTC. As protein: CASSGMREQYF.

V gene TRBV4-2 combines with J gene TRBJ2-3; 11 nucleotides align to TRBD2. The CDR3 totals 16 residues. V dropped 1 base and J dropped 6; count of bases not matched to a gene: 6. Germline CDR1 and CDR2: LGHNA and YNFKEQ. The CDR3 here is CASSQGGLAVSDTQYF. The CDR3 region has the DNA TGTGCCAGCAGCCAAGGGGGACTAGCGGTTTCCGATACGCAGTATTTT.

This clonotype was observed at least ten times. V and J are TRBV6-1 and TRBJ1-1; 9 nucleotides align to TRBD1. J was trimmed by 0 bases and V by 2 bases; bases with no gene match: 10. Per the germline V gene, CDR1 is MNHNS and CDR2 is SASEGT. CDR3 length equals 18 residues. CDR3 in amino acids: CASSERPLWDRVNTEAFF. The CDR3 DNA sequence: TGTGCCAGCAGTGAAAGGCCCCTTTGGGACAGGGTGAACACTGAAGCTTTCTTT.

J is TRBJ2-1 and V is TRBV28; 10 bases match TRBD1. CDR3 length: 15 amino acids. Germline V gene sequence: CDR1 MDHEN, CDR2 SYDVKM. V shed 4 bases and J 6 bases; nucleotides not matched to a gene: 6. The CDR3 region is CASSSPGQGPNEQFF. CDR3 DNA: TGTGCCAGCAGTTCACCGGGACAGGGGCCCAATGAGCAGTTCTTC.

This clonotype was seen more than once but under ten times. This chain joins TRBV4-3 and TRBJ2-7, with TRBD2 matching over 7 bases. This CDR3 region has 15 residues. Germline V gene lookup returns CDR1 LGHNA and CDR2 YSLEER. V was pared by 4 bases and J by 4 bases, with 10 bases of the junction left unmatched. The CDR3 DNA reads as TGCGCCAGCAGCCCGGCGGCTAGCGGAGATTACGAGCAGTACTTC. Translating gives CASSPAASGDYEQYF.

This sequence joins TRBV12-3 or TRBV12-4 and TRBJ1-4; weak D call: TRBD1 (6 bases). Trimming took 6 bases from V and 8 from J, leaving 16 bases between them. The CDR3 sequence is 14 residues long. The CDR3 nucleotides are TGTGCCAGCAGCCGACCGGACAGCCGGGAAAAACTGTTTTTT. Encoded protein: CASSRPDSREKLFF.

CDR3 in amino acids: CASRGLAVQDTQYF. CDR3 in DNA: TGTGCCAGCAGGGGACTAGCGGTTCAAGATACGCAGTATTTT. This rearrangement joins TRBV12-3 or TRBV12-4 to TRBJ2-3; 11 bases are shared with TRBD2. The CDR3 totals 14 residues. The ends lost 6 bases at V and 5 bases at J; junction bases unmatched: 4.